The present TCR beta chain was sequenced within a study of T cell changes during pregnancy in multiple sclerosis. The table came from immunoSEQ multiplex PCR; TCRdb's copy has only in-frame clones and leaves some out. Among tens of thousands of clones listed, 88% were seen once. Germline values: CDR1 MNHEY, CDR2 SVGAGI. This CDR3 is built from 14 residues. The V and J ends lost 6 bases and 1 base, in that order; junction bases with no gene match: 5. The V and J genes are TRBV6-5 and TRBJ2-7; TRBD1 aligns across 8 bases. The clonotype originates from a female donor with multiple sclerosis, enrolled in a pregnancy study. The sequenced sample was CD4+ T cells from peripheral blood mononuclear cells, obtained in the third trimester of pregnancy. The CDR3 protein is CASSRDRSSYEQYF. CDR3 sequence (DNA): TGTGCCAGCAGCCGGGACAGGAGTTCCTACGAGCAGTACTTC.